This entry lists 25 T cell receptor beta chains sequenced from one sample in a study of T cells in localized non-small cell lung cancer. Sequencing was performed with immunoSEQ multiplex PCR; in TCRdb, only in-frame clones are kept and a portion is missing. In the table there are tens of thousands of clones, about 90% of which are singletons. Source: peripheral blood mononuclear cells, taken before any cancer treatment. The source is a man aged 35 to 70 with stage III lung adenocarcinoma.

The chain combines TRBV5-6 with TRBJ1-3; 7 positions agree with TRBD1. V lost 3 bases and J lost 6; bases outside the gene matches: 12. The CDR3 spans 16 residues. Germline CDR1 and CDR2: SGHDT and YYEEEE. In DNA form, the CDR3 reads TGTGCCAGCAGCTCGGACCTTAGGGACAGACAAAACACCATATATTTT. Translation: CASSSDLRDRQNTIYF.

This clone occurred once. The rearrangement joins TRBV18 to TRBJ2-2, with D perhaps matching TRBD1 (6 bases). CDR1 is KGHSH and CDR2 is LQKENI in the germline V gene. The CDR3 has 14 amino acids. V shed 2 bases and J shed 7 bases, with 11 bases lying between them. The CDR3 reads CASSPTTGIGELFF. The CDR3 DNA reads TGTGCCAGCTCACCAACGACAGGTATCGGGGAGCTGTTTTTT.

The chain employs TRBV5-1 and TRBJ2-7; 10 nucleotides line up with TRBD1. CDR3 length: 13 amino acids. V shed 3 bases and J 6 bases; nucleotides not matched to a gene: 3. CDR1 is SGHRS and CDR2 is YFSETQ in the germline V gene. CDR3 in DNA: TGCGCCAGCAGCTGGCGGGACAGGGGCGAGCAGTACTTC. It codes for CASSWRDRGEQYF.

This rearrangement joins TRBV11-2 to TRBJ1-1; tentatively, D is TRBD1 (6 bases). Trimming took 0 bases from V and 3 from J, leaving 8 bases between them. The CDR3 totals 14 residues. CDR1 SGHAT and CDR2 FQNNGV come from the germline V gene. CDR3 protein: CASSLEGGHTEAFF. The CDR3 DNA sequence: TGTGCCAGCAGCTTAGAGGGGGGGCACACTGAAGCTTTCTTT.

The gene calls are TRBV11-2 and TRBJ2-2; 9 nucleotides agree with TRBD2. CDR3 length: 15 amino acids. After removal of 5 bases from V and 7 bases from J, the junction contained 8 bases not matched to a gene. Germline values: CDR1 SGHAT, CDR2 FQNNGV. The CDR3 spells CASSQTSGRNGELFF. The CDR3 DNA is TGTGCCAGCAGCCAGACTAGCGGACGAAACGGGGAGCTGTTTTTT.

The J gene is TRBJ1-2, the V gene TRBV2; TRBD1 matches 7 bases. Germline V lookup: CDR1 SNHLY, CDR2 FYNNEI. CDR3 length: 13 amino acids. The J segment lost 2 bases and the V segment lost 6 bases, leaving 3 bases of the junction unmatched. CDR3 residues: CASSTGVNYGYTF. The CDR3 bases are TGTGCCAGCAGCACAGGGGTCAACTATGGCTACACCTTC.

The rearrangement uses TRBV19 and TRBJ1-2, with 8 bases aligning to TRBD1. The length of the CDR3 is 14 residues. With V trimmed by 5 bases and J by 4 bases, 6 bases remained unmatched. Germline V CDR1 and CDR2: LNHDA, SQIVND (reference sequence). The CDR3 protein is CASSSGQVGYGYTF. CDR3 sequence (DNA): TGTGCCAGTAGTTCGGGACAGGTCGGCTATGGCTACACCTTC. Filled out from reference TRBV19 and TRBJ1-2, the complete variable domain reads DGGITQSPKYLFRKEGQNVTLSCEQNLNHDAMYWYRQDPGQGLRLIYYSQIVNDFQKGDIAEGYSVSREKKESFPLTVTSAQKNPTAFYLCASSSGQVGYGYTFGSGTRLTVV.

This clone turned up a few times. The rearrangement links TRBV28 to TRBJ2-1; D gene unclear. The CDR3 is made up of 14 amino acids. The germline V gene encodes CDR1 MDHEN and CDR2 SYDVKM. Trimming pared 5 bases from V and 9 bases from J, leaving 17 bases between. Written as DNA, the CDR3 is TGTGCCAGCAGTGCTTGGCTCGCCGTAAGTGAGCAGTTCTTC. It specifies CASSAWLAVSEQFF. Supplemented by reference TRBV28 and TRBJ2-1, the full variable domain reads DVKVTQSSRYLVKRTGEKVFLECVQDMDHENMFWYRQDPGLGLRLIYFSYDVKMKEKGDIPEGYSVSREKKERFSLILESASTNQTSMYLCASSAWLAVSEQFFGPGTRLTVL.

The rearrangement joins TRBV7-2 to TRBJ1-1; D call uncertain. Germline V gene data show CDR1 as SGHTA and CDR2 as FQGNSA. V lost 2 bases and J lost 0, with 4 bases in between. This CDR3 has 13 amino acids. CDR3 sequence (DNA): TGTGCCAGCAGCTTAAAGGTGAACACTGAAGCTTTCTTT. Translation: CASSLKVNTEAFF.

This clone was recorded once. The V and J genes are TRBV27 and TRBJ1-1, with D possibly being TRBD1 (6 bases). CDR1 is MNHEY and CDR2 is SMNVEV in the germline V gene (reference sequence). The CDR3 runs to 15 residues. Trimming took 5 bases from V and 2 from J, leaving 15 bases between them. This chain's CDR3 is CASSPFSGANTEAFF. DNA of the CDR3: TGTGCCAGCAGTCCATTTTCAGGGGCTAACACTGAAGCTTTCTTT.

The rearrangement uses TRBV21-1 and TRBJ2-5; the table's D call, TRBD1, has no DNA check behind it. TRBV21-1 is recorded as a pseudogene. The CDR3 sequence is 15 residues long. The CDR3 DNA reads as TGTGCCAGCAGCAGTTGGATGACAGGGGAAGAGACCCAGTACTTC. This translates into CASSSWMTGEETQYF.

The V and J genes are TRBV30 and TRBJ1-2; D is unresolved. V lost 2 bases and J lost 4, with 20 bases in between. Germline lookup yields CDR1 GTSNPN and CDR2 SVGIG (reference sequence). This CDR3 is built from 16 residues. The CDR3 region is CAWSSWGSRLSYGYTF. In DNA, the CDR3 is TGTGCCTGGAGTTCTTGGGGATCCCGCCTGTCCTATGGCTACACCTTC. Full variable domain (outside the CDR3, taken from reference TRBV30 and TRBJ1-2): SQTIHQWPATLVQPVGSPLSLECTVEGTSNPNLYWYRQAAGRGLQLLFYSVGIGQISSEVPQNLSASRPQDRQFILSSKKLLLSDSGFYLCAWSSWGSRLSYGYTFGSGTRLTVV.

The chain couples TRBV4-3 to TRBJ1-2, with 7 bases aligning to TRBD1. The trim removed 1 base at V and 8 bases at J, leaving 13 bases unmatched. The CDR3 is 16 amino acids. The V gene's germline CDR1 is LGHNA and CDR2 YSLEER. The DNA for the CDR3 is TGCGCCAGCAGCCAAGTTCCCGTTGAGGGGGCTAAGGGCTACACCTTC. Amino acid sequence: CASSQVPVEGAKGYTF.

The chain is built from TRBV9 and TRBJ2-7; tentatively, D is TRBD1 (6 bases). The V gene lost 4 bases and the J gene lost 1 base, with 15 bases spanning the gap. Germline CDR1 and CDR2: SGDLS and YYNGEE. The CDR3 runs to 15 residues. The CDR3: CASSSGAGNSYEQYF. The CDR3 bases are TGTGCCAGCAGCTCAGGGGCAGGAAATTCCTACGAGCAGTACTTC. The full variable domain, its missing parts supplied by reference TRBV9 and TRBJ2-7, is DSGVTQTPKHLITATGQRVTLRCSPRSGDLSVYWYQQSLDQGLQFLIQYYNGEERAKGNILERFSAQQFPDLHSELNLSSLELGDSALYFCASSSGAGNSYEQYFGPGTRLTVT.

This clone turned up a few times. J is TRBJ2-3 and V is TRBV18; 12 bases fit TRBD2. V trimming: 2 bases; J trimming: 2 bases; junction bases outside the gene matches: 8. Germline CDR1 is KGHSH and CDR2 is LQKENI. This CDR3 is built from 18 residues. For the CDR3, the DNA is TGTGCCAGCTCACCAACCTGGACTAGCGGGGTAGCCACAGATACGCAGTATTTT. Protein product: CASSPTWTSGVATDTQYF.

The V call is TRBV15, the J call TRBJ2-6, with TRBD1 matching over 7 bases. Germline V gene lookup returns CDR1 LNHNV and CDR2 YYDKDF (reference sequence). V dropped 5 bases and J dropped 3; count of bases not matched to a gene: 10. This CDR3 region has 17 residues. The CDR3 bases are TGTGCCACCAGCCGAGGACAGGCGAGAGGTGGGGCCAACGTCCTGACTTTC. Translated, it gives CATSRGQARGGANVLTF.

As DNA, the CDR3 is TGTGCCAGCGGCTCGGGGACTTCCAAGTACAATGAGCAGTTCTTC. It is translated as CASGSGTSKYNEQFF. The chain uses TRBV7-2 and TRBJ2-1; possible D gene TRBD2, 6 bases. V was shortened by 8 bases and J by 4 bases, with 18 bases between the two germline ends. The germline V gene encodes CDR1 SGHTA and CDR2 FQGNSA. The CDR3 sequence is 15 residues long.

The J gene is TRBJ1-2, the V gene TRBV6-5; unclear D gene. The CDR3 is 16 amino acids. The germline V gene has CDR1 MNHEY and CDR2 SVGAGI. The germline V and J ends were trimmed by 3 bases and 7 bases, with 21 bases remaining between them. CDR3 bases: TGTGCCAGCAGTTATTCGGCCAGCAAAAGGCTTGGTGGCTACACCTTC. Translated: CASSYSASKRLGGYTF.

V usage is TRBV10-3 and J usage is TRBJ1-1, with TRBD1 identical over 7 bases. This CDR3 is built from 16 residues. J gave up 0 bases and V 0 bases, and 4 bases lay outside the gene matches. Germline CDR1 and CDR2: ENHRY and SYGVKD. The CDR3 is CAISESRGTVNTEAFF. The CDR3 coding sequence is TGTGCCATCAGTGAGTCGAGAGGGACAGTGAACACTGAAGCTTTCTTT.

This clone was found once. This chain uses TRBV12-5 with TRBJ2-7; 7 bases are a match to TRBD1. This CDR3 has 16 residues. From germline, CDR1 is LGHNT and CDR2 FRNRAP. J lost 5 bases, V lost 0 bases, and 10 bases had no gene match. The CDR3 nucleotides read TGTGCTAGTGGTTTGGTCCTACAGGGGCTCCTTCACGAGCAGTACTTC. Encoded protein: CASGLVLQGLLHEQYF.

The chain links TRBV6-4 to TRBJ2-3; TRBD2 matches 9 bases. Germline CDR1 MRHNA, CDR2 SNTAGT. V gave up 3 bases and J gave up 4 bases; unmatched junction bases: 5. The CDR3 is 15 amino acids. The CDR3 sequence: CASSEIAGVADTQYF. The CDR3 DNA reads TGTGCCAGCAGTGAAATAGCGGGGGTCGCAGATACGCAGTATTTT.

This clone was counted a single time. The CDR3 bases are TGTGCCAGCAGTTACTCGGCGGGCGCCCAAGAGACCCAGTACTTC. Protein product: CASSYSAGAQETQYF. The gene calls are TRBV6-5 and TRBJ2-5, with D maybe TRBD2 (5 bases). V lost 0 bases and J 1 base, leaving 9 bases between the germline ends. This CDR3 has 15 residues. The germline V gene encodes CDR1 MNHEY and CDR2 SVGAGI.

The rearrangement uses TRBV29-1 and TRBJ2-2; D may correspond to TRBD1 or TRBD2 (5 bases each). V was cut by 6 bases and J by 4 bases, with 18 bases left in between. CDR1 and CDR2 from the germline V gene are SQVTM and ANQGSEA. This CDR3 region has 15 residues. This chain's CDR3 is CSVSNVGGFTGELFF. The CDR3 DNA is TGCAGCGTCTCGAATGTTGGGGGTTTCACCGGGGAGCTGTTTTTT.

V is TRBV7-2 and J is TRBJ1-1; no firm D call. Germline values: CDR1 SGHTA, CDR2 FQGNSA. The germline V and J ends were trimmed by 5 bases and 10 bases, with 17 bases remaining between them. The CDR3 is 13 residues long. CDR3 in amino acids: CASSNSDRAGAFF. DNA of the CDR3: TGTGCCAGCAGCAACAGTGATAGAGCTGGAGCTTTCTTT.

The chain links TRBV14 to TRBJ1-6; the D gene is possibly TRBD1 (5 bases). Germline CDR1 and CDR2: SGHDN and FVKESK. V was cut by 3 bases and J by 9 bases, with 12 bases left in between. This CDR3 region has 14 residues. DNA for the CDR3: TGTGCCAGCAGCCAGGGGGACCCATCTTCACCCCTCCACTTT. This encodes CASSQGDPSSPLHF.